These 6 T cell receptor beta chains came from one sample sequenced in a study of Ad26.COV2.S vaccination and SARS-CoV-2 variants. Measured with immunoSEQ multiplex PCR; TCRdb has only the in-frame clones, and not every one. The table includes around 370,000 clones, about 90% detected once. The specimen was peripheral blood, collected after recovery from COVID-19. The receptors originated from a human donor who had recovered from COVID-19.

The rearrangement uses TRBV6-6 and TRBJ1-2; D is unclear. Germline CDR1 MNHNY, CDR2 SVGAGI (reference sequence). The CDR3 is 16 amino acids. V was shortened by 7 bases and J by 0 bases, with 18 bases between the two germline ends. The DNA for the CDR3 is TGTGCCAGCACCTTAATGGGAGCGGGTCCTAACTATGGCTACACCTTC. This encodes CASTLMGAGPNYGYTF.

V is TRBV11-2 and J is TRBJ1-1; perhaps TRBD1 as D (5 bases). Germline CDR1 and CDR2: SGHAT and FQNNGV. Trimming left V 4 bases short and J 0 bases short, with 6 bases between. The CDR3 runs 13 residues. As DNA, the CDR3 is TGTGCCAGCAGCTGGGGGGTGAACACTGAAGCTTTCTTT. Amino acids: CASSWGVNTEAFF.

This clone came up once. This chain links TRBV4-3 with TRBJ1-2; 12 nucleotides align to TRBD1. V lost 4 bases and J lost 0; bases outside the gene matches: 3. Germline loops: CDR1 LGHNA, CDR2 YSLEER. This CDR3 spans 16 amino acids. CDR3 residues: CASSPGTGGPNYGYTF. The CDR3 coding sequence is TGCGCCAGCAGCCCCGGGACAGGGGGCCCTAACTATGGCTACACCTTC.

The chain recombines TRBV5-4 with TRBJ1-1; unclear D gene. This CDR3 has 13 residues. CDR1 SGHNT and CDR2 YYREEE come from the germline V gene (reference sequence). Deletions cut 4 bases from V and 1 base from J, with 8 bases between. The CDR3: CASSLTENTEAFF. The CDR3 nucleotides are TGTGCCAGCAGCCTTACAGAGAACACTGAAGCTTTCTTT. Drawing the rest from reference TRBV5-4 and TRBJ1-1, the complete variable domain is ETGVTQSPTHLIKTRGQQVTLRCSSQSGHNTVSWYQQALGQGPQFIFQYYREEENGRGNFPPRFSGLQFPNYSSELNVNALELDDSALYLCASSLTENTEAFFGQGTRLTVV.

V gene TRBV7-2 combines with J gene TRBJ2-5; TRBD1 agrees at 8 bases. From germline, CDR1 is SGHTA and CDR2 FQGNSA. Germline trimming cut 3 bases from V and 5 bases from J; bases unmatched to any gene: 11. The CDR3 totals 16 residues. The CDR3: CASSLLTAGGKETQYF. CDR3 DNA sequence: TGTGCCAGCAGCTTGTTGACGGCAGGGGGCAAGGAGACCCAGTACTTC. Looking up the rest from reference TRBV7-2 and TRBJ2-5 gives the full variable domain: GAGVSQSPSNKVTEKGKDVELRCDPISGHTALYWYRQSLGQGLEFLIYFQGNSAPDKSGLPSDRFSAERTGGSVSTLTIQRTQQEDSAVYLCASSLLTAGGKETQYFGPGTRLLVL.

The chain joins TRBV6-2 or TRBV6-3 to TRBJ2-1; 12 positions agree with TRBD2. Germline CDR1 and CDR2: MNHEY and SVGEGT. Losses at the gene ends were 2 bases for V and 0 bases for J; bases not matched to a gene: 5. The CDR3 is made up of 18 amino acids. The CDR3 coding sequence is TGTGCCAGCAGTTACGTACTAGCGGGGGGAAGCTCCTACAATGAGCAGTTCTTC. Translated, it gives CASSYVLAGGSSYNEQFF.